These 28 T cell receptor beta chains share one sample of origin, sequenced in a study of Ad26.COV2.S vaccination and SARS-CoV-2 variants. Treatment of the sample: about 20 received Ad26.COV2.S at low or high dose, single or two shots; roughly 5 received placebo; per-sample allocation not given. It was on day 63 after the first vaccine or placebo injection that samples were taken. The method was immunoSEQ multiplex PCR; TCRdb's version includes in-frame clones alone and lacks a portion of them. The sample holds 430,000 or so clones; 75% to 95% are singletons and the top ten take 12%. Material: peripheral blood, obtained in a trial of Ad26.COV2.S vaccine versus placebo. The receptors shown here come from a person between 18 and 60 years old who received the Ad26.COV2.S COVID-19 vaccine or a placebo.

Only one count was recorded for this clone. The CDR3 DNA follows: TGTGCCAGATCCTCGGGACAGGGGGATGAAAAACTGTTTTTT. This codes for CARSSGQGDEKLFF. This sequence joins TRBV2 and TRBJ1-4; 11 bases are a match to TRBD1. The CDR3 sequence is 14 residues long. Losses at the gene ends were 9 bases for V and 6 bases for J; bases not matched to a gene: 6. CDR1 SNHLY and CDR2 FYNNEI come from the germline V gene.

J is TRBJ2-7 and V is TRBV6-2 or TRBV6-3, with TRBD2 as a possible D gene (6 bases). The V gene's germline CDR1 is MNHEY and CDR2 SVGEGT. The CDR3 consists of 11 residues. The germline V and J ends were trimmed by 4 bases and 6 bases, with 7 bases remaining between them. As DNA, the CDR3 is TGTGCCAGCAGTTTGGGAGGCGAGCAGTACTTC. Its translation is CASSLGGEQYF.

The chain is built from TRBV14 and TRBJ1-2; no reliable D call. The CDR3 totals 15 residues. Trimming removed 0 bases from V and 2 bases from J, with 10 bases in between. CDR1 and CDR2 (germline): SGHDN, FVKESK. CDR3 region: CASSQDSRVNYGYTF. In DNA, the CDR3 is TGTGCCAGCAGCCAAGACAGCCGGGTAAACTATGGCTACACCTTC.

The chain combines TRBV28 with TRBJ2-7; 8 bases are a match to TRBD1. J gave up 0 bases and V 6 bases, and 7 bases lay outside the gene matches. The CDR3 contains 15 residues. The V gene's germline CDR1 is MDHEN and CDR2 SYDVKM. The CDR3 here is CASRPQGAGSYEQYF. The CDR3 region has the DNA TGTGCCAGCAGACCGCAGGGGGCGGGCTCCTACGAGCAGTACTTC.

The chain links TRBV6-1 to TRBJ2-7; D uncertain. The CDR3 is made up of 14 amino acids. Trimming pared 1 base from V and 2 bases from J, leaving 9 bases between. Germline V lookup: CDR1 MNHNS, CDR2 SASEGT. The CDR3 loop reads CASSEVWGTYEQYF. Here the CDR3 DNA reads TGTGCCAGCAGTGAAGTCTGGGGTACCTACGAGCAGTACTTC.

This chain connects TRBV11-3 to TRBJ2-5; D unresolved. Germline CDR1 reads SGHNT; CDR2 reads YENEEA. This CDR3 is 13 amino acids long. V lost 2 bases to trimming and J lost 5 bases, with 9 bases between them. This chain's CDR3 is CASSLFKGETQYF. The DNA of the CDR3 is TGTGCCAGCAGCTTATTTAAAGGGGAGACCCAGTACTTC.

This chain's CDR3 is CATSDSAGAGEQFF. CDR3 sequence (DNA): TGTGCCACCAGTGATTCGGCGGGGGCGGGTGAGCAGTTCTTC. The chain uses TRBV24-1 and TRBJ2-1; TRBD2 might be the D (7 bases). CDR3 length: 14 amino acids. V was trimmed by 2 bases and J by 9 bases, leaving 13 bases between them. Germline V lookup: CDR1 KGHDR, CDR2 SFDVKD.

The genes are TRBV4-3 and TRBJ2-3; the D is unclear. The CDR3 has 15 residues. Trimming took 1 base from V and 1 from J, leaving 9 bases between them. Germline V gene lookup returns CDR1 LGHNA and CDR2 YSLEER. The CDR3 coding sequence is TGCGCCAGCAGCCAAGGCGGCTTCCGCACAGATACGCAGTATTTT. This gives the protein CASSQGGFRTDTQYF.

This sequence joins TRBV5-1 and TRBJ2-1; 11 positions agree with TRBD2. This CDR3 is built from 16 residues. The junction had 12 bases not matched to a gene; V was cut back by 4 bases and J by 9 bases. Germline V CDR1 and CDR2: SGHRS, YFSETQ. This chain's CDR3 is CASSPGTSGIIGEQFF. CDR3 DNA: TGCGCCAGCAGCCCCGGGACTAGCGGAATTATAGGTGAGCAGTTCTTC.

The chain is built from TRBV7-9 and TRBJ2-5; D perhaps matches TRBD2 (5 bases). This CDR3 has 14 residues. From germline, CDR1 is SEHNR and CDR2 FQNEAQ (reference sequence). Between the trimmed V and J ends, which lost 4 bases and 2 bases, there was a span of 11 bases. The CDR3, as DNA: TGTGCCAGCAGCTCGGGATCCTCACAAGAGACCCAGTACTTC. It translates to CASSSGSSQETQYF.

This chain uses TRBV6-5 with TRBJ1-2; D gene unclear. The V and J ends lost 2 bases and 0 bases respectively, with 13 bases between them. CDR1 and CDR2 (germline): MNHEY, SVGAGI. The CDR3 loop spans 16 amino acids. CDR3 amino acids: CASSYNGPDSNYGYTF. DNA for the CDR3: TGTGCCAGCAGTTACAACGGCCCGGATTCTAACTATGGCTACACCTTC.

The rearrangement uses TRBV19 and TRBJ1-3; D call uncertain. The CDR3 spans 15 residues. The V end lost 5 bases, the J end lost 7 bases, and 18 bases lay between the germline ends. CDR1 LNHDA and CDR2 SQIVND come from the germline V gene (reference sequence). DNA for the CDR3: TGTGCCAGTAGTTCCACCGGCCGATACCGGAACACCATATATTTT. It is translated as CASSSTGRYRNTIYF. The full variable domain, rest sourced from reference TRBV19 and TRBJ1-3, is DGGITQSPKYLFRKEGQNVTLSCEQNLNHDAMYWYRQDPGQGLRLIYYSQIVNDFQKGDIAEGYSVSREKKESFPLTVTSAQKNPTAFYLCASSSTGRYRNTIYFGEGSWLTVV.

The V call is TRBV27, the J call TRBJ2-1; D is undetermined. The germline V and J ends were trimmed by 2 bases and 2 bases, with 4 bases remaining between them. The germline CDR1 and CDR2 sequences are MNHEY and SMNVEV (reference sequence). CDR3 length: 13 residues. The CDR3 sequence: CASSLGAYNEQFF. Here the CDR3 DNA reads TGTGCCAGCAGTTTAGGGGCCTACAATGAGCAGTTCTTC.

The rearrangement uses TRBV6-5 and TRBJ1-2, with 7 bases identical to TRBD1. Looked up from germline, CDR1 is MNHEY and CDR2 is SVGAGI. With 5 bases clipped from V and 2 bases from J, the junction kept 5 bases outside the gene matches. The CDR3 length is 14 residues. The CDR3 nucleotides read TGTGCCAGCAGTAGGGGACAGACCAACTATGGCTACACCTTC. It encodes CASSRGQTNYGYTF.

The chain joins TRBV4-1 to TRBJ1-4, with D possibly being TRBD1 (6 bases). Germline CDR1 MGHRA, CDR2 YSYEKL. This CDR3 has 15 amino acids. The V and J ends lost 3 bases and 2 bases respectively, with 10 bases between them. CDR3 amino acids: CASSHQTGTNEKLFF. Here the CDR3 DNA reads TGCGCCAGCAGCCACCAAACAGGGACTAATGAAAAACTGTTTTTT.

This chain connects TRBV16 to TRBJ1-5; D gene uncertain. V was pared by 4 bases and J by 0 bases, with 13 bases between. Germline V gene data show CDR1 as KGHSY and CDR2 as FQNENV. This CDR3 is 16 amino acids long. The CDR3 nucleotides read TGTGCCAGCAGCCGGACGACGGCAAATAGCAATCAGCCCCAGCATTTT. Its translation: CASSRTTANSNQPQHF. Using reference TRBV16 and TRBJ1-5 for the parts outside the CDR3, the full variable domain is GEEVAQTPKHLVRGEGQKAKLYCAPIKGHSYVFWYQQVLKNEFKFLISFQNENVFDETGMPKERFSAKCLPNSPCSLEIQATKLEDSAVYFCASSRTTANSNQPQHFGDGTRLSIL.

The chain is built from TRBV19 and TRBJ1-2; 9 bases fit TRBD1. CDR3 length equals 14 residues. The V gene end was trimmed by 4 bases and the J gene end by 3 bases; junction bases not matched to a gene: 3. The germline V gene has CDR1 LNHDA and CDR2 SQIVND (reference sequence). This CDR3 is CASSKQGADYGYTF. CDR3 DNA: TGTGCCAGTAGTAAACAGGGGGCCGACTATGGCTACACCTTC.

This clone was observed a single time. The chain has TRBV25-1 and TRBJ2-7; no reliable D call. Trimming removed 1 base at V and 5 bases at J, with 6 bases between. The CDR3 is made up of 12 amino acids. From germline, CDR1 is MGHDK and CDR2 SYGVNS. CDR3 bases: TGTGCCAGCAGTGAATTTCACGACGAGCAGTACTTC. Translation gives CASSEFHDEQYF.

The CDR3 here is CASSYVGTGIGGANVLTF. CDR3 nucleotide sequence: TGCGCCAGCAGCTACGTGGGGACAGGTATTGGTGGGGCCAACGTCCTGACTTTC. The rearrangement joins TRBV5-1 to TRBJ2-6, with TRBD1 matching 8 bases. Germline V gives CDR1 SGHRS, CDR2 YFSETQ. This CDR3 is 18 amino acids long. J was trimmed by 3 bases and V by 3 bases; bases with no gene match: 11.

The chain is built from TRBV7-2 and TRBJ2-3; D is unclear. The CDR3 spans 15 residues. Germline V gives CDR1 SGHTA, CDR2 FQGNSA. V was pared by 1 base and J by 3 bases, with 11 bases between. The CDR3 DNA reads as TGTGCCAGCAGCTTAGGCTTGACCTATACAGATACGCAGTATTTT. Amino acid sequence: CASSLGLTYTDTQYF.

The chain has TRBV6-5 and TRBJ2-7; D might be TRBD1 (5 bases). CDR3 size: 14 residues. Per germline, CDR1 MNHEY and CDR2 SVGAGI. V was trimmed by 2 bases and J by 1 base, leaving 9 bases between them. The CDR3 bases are TGTGCCAGCAGTTACGATGGGGCGTCCTACGAGCAGTACTTC. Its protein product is CASSYDGASYEQYF.

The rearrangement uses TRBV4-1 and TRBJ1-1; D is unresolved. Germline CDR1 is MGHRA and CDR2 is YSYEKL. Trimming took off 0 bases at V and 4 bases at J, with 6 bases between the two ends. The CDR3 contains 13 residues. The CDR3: CASSQEAATEAFF. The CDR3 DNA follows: TGCGCCAGCAGCCAAGAAGCGGCCACTGAAGCTTTCTTT.

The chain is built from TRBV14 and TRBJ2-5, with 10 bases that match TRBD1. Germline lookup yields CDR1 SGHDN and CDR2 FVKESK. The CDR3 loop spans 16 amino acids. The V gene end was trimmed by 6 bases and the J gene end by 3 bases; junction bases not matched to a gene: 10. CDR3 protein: CASRDRGRSSKETQYF. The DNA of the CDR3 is TGTGCCAGCAGAGACAGGGGGCGATCCTCAAAAGAGACCCAGTACTTC.

Here the CDR3 DNA reads TGTGCCAGCAGTTACGACGGGAAGAATACGCAGTATTTT. It yields the protein CASSYDGKNTQYF. This chain joins TRBV6-5 and TRBJ2-3, with D maybe TRBD2 (5 bases). V was trimmed by 2 bases and J by 7 bases, leaving 10 bases between them. Germline V gene data show CDR1 as MNHEY and CDR2 as SVGAGI. This CDR3 comprises 13 residues.

The CDR3 DNA follows: TGTGCCAGCAGTGACAGGGGAGGGACTGAAGCTTTCTTT. It encodes CASSDRGGTEAFF. This sequence joins TRBV27 and TRBJ1-1, with TRBD1 identical over 8 bases. This CDR3 is built from 13 residues. Germline assignment: CDR1 MNHEY and CDR2 SMNVEV (reference sequence). V lost 5 bases to trimming and J lost 5 bases; unmatched junction nucleotides: 4.

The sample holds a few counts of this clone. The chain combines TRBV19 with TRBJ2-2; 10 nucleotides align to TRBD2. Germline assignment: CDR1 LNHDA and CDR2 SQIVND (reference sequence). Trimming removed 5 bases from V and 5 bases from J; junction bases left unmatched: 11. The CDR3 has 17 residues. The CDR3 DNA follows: TGTGCCAGTAGTGAACTAGCGGGGACCCTTAGGACCGGGGAGCTGTTTTTT. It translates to CASSELAGTLRTGELFF.

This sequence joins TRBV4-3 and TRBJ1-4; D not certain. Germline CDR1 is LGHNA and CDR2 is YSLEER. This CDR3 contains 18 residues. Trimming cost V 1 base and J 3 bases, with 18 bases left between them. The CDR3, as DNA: TGCGCCAGCAGCCAAGCCCCCGTTGGTACGAACGCTAATGAAAAACTGTTTTTT. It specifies CASSQAPVGTNANEKLFF.

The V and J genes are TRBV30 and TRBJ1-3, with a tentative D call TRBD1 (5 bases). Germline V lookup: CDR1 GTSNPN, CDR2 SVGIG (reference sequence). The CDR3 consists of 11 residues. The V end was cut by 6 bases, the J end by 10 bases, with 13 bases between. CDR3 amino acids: CACPGLETIYF. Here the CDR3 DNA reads TGTGCCTGTCCGGGGCTCGAGACCATATATTTT. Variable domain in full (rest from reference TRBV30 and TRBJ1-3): SQTIHQWPATLVQPVGSPLSLECTVEGTSNPNLYWYRQAAGRGLQLLFYSVGIGQISSEVPQNLSASRPQDRQFILSSKKLLLSDSGFYLCACPGLETIYFGEGSWLTVV.